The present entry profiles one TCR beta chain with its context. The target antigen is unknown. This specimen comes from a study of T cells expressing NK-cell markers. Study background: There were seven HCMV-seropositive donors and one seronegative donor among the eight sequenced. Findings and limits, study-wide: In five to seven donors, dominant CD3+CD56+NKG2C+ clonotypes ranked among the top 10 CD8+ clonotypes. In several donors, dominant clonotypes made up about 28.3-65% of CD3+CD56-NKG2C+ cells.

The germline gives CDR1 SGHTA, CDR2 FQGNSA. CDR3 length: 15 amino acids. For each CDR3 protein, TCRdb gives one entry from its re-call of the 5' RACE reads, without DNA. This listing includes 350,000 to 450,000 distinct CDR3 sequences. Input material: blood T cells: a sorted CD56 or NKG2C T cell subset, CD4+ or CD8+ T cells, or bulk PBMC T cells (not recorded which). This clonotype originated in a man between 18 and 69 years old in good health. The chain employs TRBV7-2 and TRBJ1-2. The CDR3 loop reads CASKLTAGFFYGYTF.